The 5 T cell receptor beta chains given below trace back to one sample, sequenced in a study of CD8+CD57+ T cells in acquired aplastic anemia. The use of genomic DNA as template underpinned the TCR beta VDJ and CDR3 profiling. TCRdb re-analysed the reads in MiXCR, keeping a single row per CDR3 protein. The sample shows about 160,000 distinct CDR3 sequences, just under 45% of them seen only once. Sequencing was done on a sample of sorted CD4+, CD8+, or CD8+CD57+ T cells (not recorded which) from PBMCs. Receptors were obtained from a human donor in good health.

The chain is built from TRBV2 and TRBJ2-7; D perhaps matches TRBD1 (6 bases). The germline CDR1 and CDR2 sequences are SNHLY and FYNNEI. Trimming stripped 5 bases from V and 6 bases from J, with 20 bases between. The CDR3 runs to 15 residues. The CDR3 nucleotides read TGTGCCAGCAGTTTACTAACAACAGGGTTGCGCGAGCAGTACTTC. This gives the protein CASSLLTTGLREQYF.

V and J are TRBV6-1 and TRBJ1-5, with a possible D match to TRBD1 (6 bases). The CDR3 contains 14 residues. V shed 5 bases and J shed 0 bases, with 8 bases lying between them. The germline V gene encodes CDR1 MNHNS and CDR2 SASEGT. The CDR3 is CASSRQVSNQPQHF. The CDR3 DNA is TGTGCCAGCAGTCGACAGGTTAGCAATCAGCCCCAGCATTTT.

This clonotype was detected ten times or more. The CDR3: CASRGQGVGGPQHF. CDR3 nucleotide sequence: TGTGCCAGCAGGGGACAGGGCGTAGGGGGGCCCCAGCATTTT. The J gene is TRBJ1-5, the V gene TRBV2, with 9 bases fitting TRBD1. Unmatched junction bases numbered 9, after V lost 6 bases and J lost 9 bases. The germline V gene encodes CDR1 SNHLY and CDR2 FYNNEI. This CDR3 spans 14 amino acids.

In its sample, this clonotype was seen many times. The chain combines TRBV29-1 with TRBJ1-1; no definite D call. The CDR3 runs to 11 residues. From germline, CDR1 is SQVTM and CDR2 ANQGSEA. Trimming removed 3 bases from V and 10 bases from J, with 12 bases in between. The CDR3 nucleotides read TGCAGCGTTGACAGTGTGGGTTCAGCTTTCTTT. Amino acid sequence: CSVDSVGSAFF.

This clonotype appeared once. J is TRBJ2-6 and V is TRBV2; D is uncertain. This CDR3 region has 14 residues. Germline V gives CDR1 SNHLY, CDR2 FYNNEI. V lost 5 bases, J lost 3 bases, and 8 bases lay in between. The CDR3 region has the DNA TGTGCCAGCAGTCTCCTGAATGGGGCCAACGTCCTGACTTTC. Translation gives CASSLLNGANVLTF.